A selection of T cell receptor beta chains follows, all from one sample in a study of blood T cell repertoires in COVID-19. Clones were sequenced by immunoSEQ multiplex PCR, and TCRdb holds only the in-frame ones, with some missing. The data hold approximately 65,000 clones, with 75% to 90% observed a single time. Sequencing was carried out using peripheral blood. The receptors derive from a woman aged 45-60 years with active COVID-19. The CDR3 runs from the conserved cysteine through the conserved F or W. The order of the fields is V gene, J gene, D gene, CDR3 protein, CDR3 DNA. The D gene is left open where the match is weak.

v_gene: TRBV11-2; j_gene: TRBJ2-1; d_gene: TRBD2; CDR3aa: CASSWTSGTYNEQFF; CDR3nt: TGTGCCAGCAGCTGGACTAGCGGCACCTACAATGAGCAGTTCTTC
v_gene: TRBV14; j_gene: TRBJ2-1; d_gene: TRBD2; CDR3aa: CASSQMGLAGSYNEQFF; CDR3nt: TGTGCCAGCAGCCAGATGGGACTAGCGGGCTCCTACAATGAGCAGTTCTTC
v_gene: TRBV6-5; j_gene: TRBJ2-7; d_gene: TRBD2; CDR3aa: CASSPRTSGSSEQYF; CDR3nt: TGTGCCAGCAGCCCGCGGACTAGCGGGAGTTCCGAGCAGTACTTC
v_gene: TRBV5-1; j_gene: TRBJ2-7; d_gene: TRBD2; CDR3aa: CASSLGNRGSGRESYEQYF; CDR3nt: TGCGCCAGCAGCTTGGGGAATAGGGGTAGCGGGAGAGAATCCTACGAGCAGTACTTC
v_gene: TRBV2; j_gene: TRBJ2-3; d_gene: NA; CDR3aa: CAAHIDGGTDTQYF; CDR3nt: TGTGCCGCTCACATCGACGGGGGCACAGATACGCAGTATTTT
v_gene: TRBV12-3/TRBV12-4; j_gene: TRBJ1-1; d_gene: NA; CDR3aa: CASSLIGGTEAFF; CDR3nt: TGTGCCAGCAGTTTAATAGGGGGCACTGAAGCTTTCTTT
v_gene: TRBV7-9; j_gene: TRBJ1-1; d_gene: NA; CDR3aa: CASSLDRRRDTEAFF; CDR3nt: TGTGCCAGCAGCTTAGATCGAAGGAGGGACACTGAAGCTTTCTTT
v_gene: TRBV6-1; j_gene: TRBJ1-6; d_gene: NA; CDR3aa: CASSEVGGSSYNSPLHF; CDR3nt: TGTGCCAGCAGTGAAGTGGGGGGGAGCTCCTATAATTCACCCCTCCACTTT
v_gene: TRBV5-4; j_gene: TRBJ2-7; d_gene: TRBD2; CDR3aa: CASSLGGREAREQYF; CDR3nt: TGTGCCAGCAGCTTGGGTGGACGGGAGGCCCGCGAGCAGTACTTC
v_gene: TRBV19; j_gene: TRBJ2-3; d_gene: TRBD2; CDR3aa: CASSAGLANFGADTQYF; CDR3nt: TGTGCCAGTAGTGCGGGACTAGCCAACTTTGGGGCCGATACGCAGTATTTT
v_gene: TRBV6-5; j_gene: TRBJ1-5; d_gene: NA; CDR3aa: CASSYGQDQPQHF; CDR3nt: TGTGCCAGCAGTTACGGGCAAGATCAGCCCCAGCATTTT
v_gene: TRBV18; j_gene: TRBJ1-2; d_gene: NA; CDR3aa: CASSPAPGTNYGYTF; CDR3nt: TGTGCCAGCTCACCAGCTCCAGGTACTAACTATGGCTACACCTTC
v_gene: TRBV29-1; j_gene: TRBJ2-7; d_gene: TRBD2; CDR3aa: CSVQLAGGEQYF; CDR3nt: TGCAGCGTTCAATTAGCGGGGGGGGAGCAGTACTTC
v_gene: TRBV9; j_gene: TRBJ1-3; d_gene: NA; CDR3aa: CASSVGGTEPHTIYF; CDR3nt: TGTGCCAGCAGCGTGGGAGGGACCGAGCCTCACACCATATATTTT
v_gene: TRBV28; j_gene: TRBJ1-6; d_gene: NA; CDR3aa: CASSLVTVNSPLHF; CDR3nt: TGTGCCAGCAGTTTAGTGACAGTTAATTCACCCCTCCACTTT
v_gene: TRBV11-2; j_gene: TRBJ2-7; d_gene: NA; CDR3aa: CASSLADTYEQYF; CDR3nt: TGTGCCAGCAGCTTAGCCGACACTTACGAGCAGTACTTC
v_gene: TRBV28; j_gene: TRBJ1-2; d_gene: TRBD1; CDR3aa: CASSLANPNRDRGANYGYTF; CDR3nt: TGTGCCAGCAGTTTAGCCAACCCGAACCGGGACAGGGGAGCTAACTATGGCTACACCTTC
v_gene: TRBV24-1; j_gene: TRBJ2-3; d_gene: NA; CDR3aa: CATTSSTDTQYF; CDR3nt: TGTGCCACCACTAGTAGCACAGATACGCAGTATTTT
v_gene: TRBV28; j_gene: TRBJ1-2; d_gene: TRBD1; CDR3aa: CASSLSGQGYGYTF; CDR3nt: TGTGCCAGCAGTTTATCTGGACAGGGCTATGGCTACACCTTC
v_gene: TRBV4-1; j_gene: TRBJ2-7; d_gene: NA; CDR3aa: CASSQDVPTGDEQYF; CDR3nt: TGCGCCAGCAGCCAAGATGTACCGACCGGGGACGAGCAGTACTTC
v_gene: TRBV9; j_gene: TRBJ1-2; d_gene: NA; CDR3aa: CASSGSLSSGYTF; CDR3nt: TGTGCCAGCAGCGGGAGTCTTTCTTCTGGCTACACCTTC
v_gene: TRBV5-1; j_gene: TRBJ2-5; d_gene: TRBD1; CDR3aa: CASSPQGAVQETQYF; CDR3nt: TGCGCCAGCAGCCCTCAGGGGGCAGTGCAAGAGACCCAGTACTTC
v_gene: TRBV27; j_gene: TRBJ2-3; d_gene: NA; CDR3aa: CASSLKGGADTQYF; CDR3nt: TGTGCCAGCAGTTTAAAGGGCGGGGCAGATACGCAGTATTTT